These 14 T cell receptor beta chains originate from one sample sequenced in a study of PD-1 blockade in classical Hodgkin lymphoma. Sequencing used immunoSEQ multiplex PCR; TCRdb keeps in-frame clones, though not all of them. The data hold 43,000 or so clones, with 78% observed a single time. Specified time point: cycle 4 day 1 (C4D1), after 6 weeks of nivolumab. Following autologous stem cell transplantation, relapse occurred in every patient, and exposure to brentuximab vedotin varied. Sequencing was performed on peripheral blood mononuclear cells (PBMCs), taken before the fourth cycle of nivolumab. The receptors derive from a human donor with classical Hodgkin lymphoma.

The gene calls are TRBV7-2 and TRBJ1-5; no clear D gene. Germline V lookup: CDR1 SGHTA, CDR2 FQGNSA. Trimming left V 2 bases short and J 5 bases short, with 10 bases between. The CDR3 is made up of 14 amino acids. The CDR3 sequence is CASSLYSFDQPQHF. The CDR3 DNA follows: TGTGCCAGCAGCTTATACAGTTTTGATCAGCCCCAGCATTTT.

This chain connects TRBV19 to TRBJ1-2, with D unclear. The germline V gene has CDR1 LNHDA and CDR2 SQIVND (reference sequence). V shed 3 bases and J shed 7 bases, with 15 bases lying between them. The CDR3 loop spans 14 amino acids. CDR3 loop: CASSIRTVTIGYTF. CDR3 sequence (DNA): TGTGCCAGTAGTATCCGGACGGTTACGATTGGCTACACCTTC.

This chain joins TRBV7-2 and TRBJ2-2, with 7 bases matching TRBD1. The ends lost 5 bases at V and 3 bases at J; junction bases unmatched: 6. This CDR3 region has 15 residues. Germline V gene data show CDR1 as SGHTA and CDR2 as FQGNSA. The CDR3 loop is CASSLWTGHTGELFF. The CDR3, as DNA: TGTGCCAGCAGCCTGTGGACAGGTCACACCGGGGAGCTGTTTTTT.

The chain employs TRBV9 and TRBJ2-1; 11 bases fit TRBD2. Germline V gene lookup returns CDR1 SGDLS and CDR2 YYNGEE. The CDR3 loop spans 15 amino acids. The trim removed 0 bases at V and 6 bases at J, leaving 2 bases unmatched. The CDR3 DNA follows: TGTGCCAGCAGCGTAGGGCTAGCGGGGGGCAATGAGCAGTTCTTC. Its translation: CASSVGLAGGNEQFF. Combining the CDR3 with reference TRBV9 and TRBJ2-1 gives the whole variable domain DSGVTQTPKHLITATGQRVTLRCSPRSGDLSVYWYQQSLDQGLQFLIQYYNGEERAKGNILERFSAQQFPDLHSELNLSSLELGDSALYFCASSVGLAGGNEQFFGPGTRLTVL.

The sample holds one count of this clone. The V and J genes are TRBV11-3 and TRBJ2-7; 7 positions match TRBD1. The CDR3 extends over 12 amino acids. Germline CDR1 reads SGHNT; CDR2 reads YENEEA. Germline trimming cut 3 bases from V and 6 bases from J; bases unmatched to any gene: 2. As DNA, the CDR3 is TGTGCCAGCAGCTTCGGGACAGTCGAGCAGTACTTC. This translates into CASSFGTVEQYF.

The chain combines TRBV6-5 with TRBJ1-5; D unresolved. V was cut by 5 bases and J by 7 bases, with 12 bases left in between. The CDR3 sequence is 13 residues long. The germline V gene encodes CDR1 MNHEY and CDR2 SVGAGI. CDR3 nucleotides: TGTGCCAGCAGTGGTGGGATTTTACAGCCCCAGCATTTT. It codes for CASSGGILQPQHF.

The chain carries TRBV9 and TRBJ2-2; TRBD2 matches 10 bases. Germline CDR1 SGDLS, CDR2 YYNGEE. The V gene end was trimmed by 4 bases and the J gene end by 1 base; junction bases not matched to a gene: 1. The CDR3 is 15 amino acids. CDR3 sequence (DNA): TGTGCCAGCAGCCGGACTAGCGGGAACACCGGGGAGCTGTTTTTT. As protein: CASSRTSGNTGELFF.

This sequence joins TRBV19 and TRBJ1-1; D gene uncertain. The CDR3 is made up of 13 amino acids. Germline CDR1 LNHDA, CDR2 SQIVND (reference sequence). Trimming pared 3 bases from V and 3 bases from J, leaving 8 bases between. CDR3 amino acids: CASSITGYTEAFF. The CDR3 DNA sequence: TGTGCCAGTAGTATTACCGGTTACACTGAAGCTTTCTTT.

The J gene is TRBJ2-7, the V gene TRBV12-5, with 8 positions matching TRBD1. Germline-derived CDR1 and CDR2 are LGHNT and FRNRAP. The CDR3 runs 13 residues. V shed 10 bases and J 5 bases; nucleotides not matched to a gene: 10. CDR3: CATNPQGADEQYF. Written as DNA, the CDR3 is TGTGCTACGAACCCTCAGGGGGCTGACGAGCAGTACTTC.

CDR3 in amino acids: CASRTSGGAGEQFF. The CDR3 DNA sequence: TGTGCCAGCAGAACTAGCGGGGGGGCCGGGGAGCAGTTCTTC. The genes are TRBV6-5 and TRBJ2-1; 13 bases are a match to TRBD2. V lost 6 bases and J lost 10; bases outside the gene matches: 6. From germline, CDR1 is MNHEY and CDR2 SVGAGI. The CDR3 covers 14 residues.

This chain connects TRBV19 to TRBJ1-6; 8 bases are shared with TRBD1. The CDR3 loop spans 16 amino acids. The V and J ends lost 7 bases and 6 bases, in that order; junction bases with no gene match: 11. Germline CDR1 reads LNHDA; CDR2 reads SQIVND (reference sequence). This CDR3 is CASKSRTGRSNSPLHF. The CDR3 DNA is TGTGCCAGTAAGTCTAGGACAGGGCGAAGTAATTCACCCCTCCACTTT.

The chain is built from TRBV7-9 and TRBJ1-6; a possible D gene is TRBD1 (6 bases). This CDR3 is 17 amino acids long. The germline V gene has CDR1 SEHNR and CDR2 FQNEAQ (reference sequence). The ends were cut back, 5 bases at V and 8 bases at J, with 22 bases in the middle. CDR3 residues: CASSRIGQTSEDSPLHF. As DNA, the CDR3 is TGTGCCAGCAGCCGTATCGGACAGACAAGTGAGGATTCACCCCTCCACTTT.

This clone appeared a few times. The V gene is TRBV10-3, the J gene TRBJ1-1; a weak D match, TRBD1 (5 bases). CDR1 and CDR2 (germline): ENHRY, SYGVKD. Trimming cost V 7 bases and J 1 base, with 10 bases left between them. The CDR3 spans 13 residues. The DNA for the CDR3 is TGTGCCATCACCAAGACAGAGAACACTGAAGCTTTCTTT. The encoded protein is CAITKTENTEAFF.

The rearrangement links TRBV19 to TRBJ2-1, with TRBD2 as a possible D gene (6 bases). V shed 10 bases and J shed 3 bases, with 22 bases lying between them. The germline gives CDR1 LNHDA, CDR2 SQIVND (reference sequence). This CDR3 is built from 16 residues. The CDR3, as DNA: TGTGCCACTACTATTGGAATGGGGGGTGGCTACAATGAGCAGTTCTTC. Amino acids: CATTIGMGGGYNEQFF. The entire variable domain, with the rest obtained from reference TRBV19 and TRBJ2-1, is as follows: DGGITQSPKYLFRKEGQNVTLSCEQNLNHDAMYWYRQDPGQGLRLIYYSQIVNDFQKGDIAEGYSVSREKKESFPLTVTSAQKNPTAFYLCATTIGMGGGYNEQFFGPGTRLTVL.